Below are 31 T cell receptor beta chains sequenced from a single sample in a study of cytomegalovirus exposure and HLA in healthy donors. PCR amplification relied on 60 Vbeta primers (plus 13 Jbeta primers). Assay: immunoSEQ multiplex PCR; the TCRdb copy retains only in-frame clones and omits some. This table holds 80,000 to 95,000 clones, about 79% found once. Sequencing was performed on PBMCs. These receptors came from a man aged 18 to 29 in good health and CMV-seropositive.

V usage is TRBV15 and J usage is TRBJ2-7; 7 bases are a match to TRBD1. This CDR3 is built from 15 residues. Germline loops: CDR1 LNHNV, CDR2 YYDKDF (reference sequence). V trimming: 0 bases; J trimming: 2 bases; junction bases outside the gene matches: 4. CDR3 DNA: TGTGCCACCAGCAGAGATCTAGACAGGGCCTACGAGCAGTACTTC. Amino acid sequence: CATSRDLDRAYEQYF. Looking up the rest from reference TRBV15 and TRBJ2-7 gives the full variable domain: DAMVIQNPRYQVTQFGKPVTLSCSQTLNHNVMYWYQQKSSQAPKLLFHYYDKDFNNEADTPDNFQSRRPNTSFCFLDIRSPGLGDTAMYLCATSRDLDRAYEQYFGPGTRLTVT.

CDR3 residues: CASRPNQAGANVLTF. CDR3 in DNA: TGTGCCAGCAGGCCGAATCAGGCGGGGGCCAACGTCCTGACTTTC. V and J are TRBV28 and TRBJ2-6; D unresolved. The CDR3 sequence is 15 residues long. Deletions cut 6 bases from V and 4 bases from J, with 13 bases between. The V gene's germline CDR1 is MDHEN and CDR2 SYDVKM.

This rearrangement joins TRBV11-1 to TRBJ2-7; 9 nucleotides align to TRBD1. This CDR3 contains 15 residues. CDR1 and CDR2 from the germline V gene are SGHAT and FQDESV (reference sequence). Trimming cost V 3 bases and J 4 bases; bases outside gene matches: 7. This CDR3 reads CASSLAGQGFYEQYF. The DNA of the CDR3 is TGTGCCAGCAGCTTGGCCGGACAGGGGTTTTACGAGCAGTACTTC. The whole variable domain, filled in from reference TRBV11-1 and TRBJ2-7, reads EAEVAQSPRYKITEKSQAVAFWCDPISGHATLYWYRQILGQGPELLVQFQDESVVDDSQLPKDRFSAERLKGVDSTLKIQPAELGDSAMYLCASSLAGQGFYEQYFGPGTRLTVT.

This chain connects TRBV29-1 to TRBJ2-7; D is uncertain. V gave up 8 bases and J gave up 5 bases, with 7 bases separating them. This CDR3 is built from 9 residues. Germline values: CDR1 SQVTM, CDR2 ANQGSEA. Here the CDR3 DNA reads TGCAGCCTCGTCCACGAGCAGTACTTC. It translates to CSLVHEQYF.

The rearrangement joins TRBV6-1 to TRBJ2-3; D ambiguous. Germline CDR1 reads MNHNS; CDR2 reads SASEGT. The CDR3 runs to 15 residues. Deletions cut 1 base from V and 4 bases from J, with 12 bases between. CDR3 amino acids: CASSEGSILPDTQYF. CDR3 bases: TGTGCCAGCAGTGAAGGGTCTATTTTGCCAGATACGCAGTATTTT.

This clone appeared a single time. The genes are TRBV11-2 and TRBJ2-6, with D tentatively TRBD2 (5 bases). V was shortened by 1 base and J by 4 bases, with 8 bases between the two germline ends. Germline assignment: CDR1 SGHAT and CDR2 FQNNGV. The CDR3 has 15 residues. The CDR3 bases are TGTGCCAGCAGCTTAGGATTAGCGGGGGCCAACGTCCTGACTTTC. Its translation: CASSLGLAGANVLTF. Filled out from reference TRBV11-2 and TRBJ2-6, the complete variable domain reads EAGVAQSPRYKIIEKRQSVAFWCNPISGHATLYWYQQILGQGPKLLIQFQNNGVVDDSQLPKDRFSAERLKGVDSTLKIQPAKLEDSAVYLCASSLGLAGANVLTFGAGSRLTVL.

V usage is TRBV6-6 and J usage is TRBJ1-2, with 7 nucleotides matching TRBD1. Germline CDR1 is MNHNY and CDR2 is SVGAGI (reference sequence). This CDR3 has 14 residues. The V gene end was trimmed by 4 bases and the J gene end by 6 bases; junction bases not matched to a gene: 8. Here the CDR3 DNA reads TGTGCCAGCAGTTCCTCGGACAGGACGGATGGCTACACCTTC. This encodes CASSSSDRTDGYTF.

The chain uses TRBV13 and TRBJ2-5; no reliable D call. From germline, CDR1 is PRHDT and CDR2 FYEKMQ (reference sequence). With 0 bases removed from V and 0 bases from J, the gap between germline ends came to 8 bases. The CDR3 consists of 15 residues. The CDR3 spells CASSLGQTYQETQYF. The DNA of the CDR3 is TGTGCCAGCAGCTTAGGCCAGACATACCAAGAGACCCAGTACTTC.

This chain's CDR3 is CASTGPGGTGELFF. CDR3 DNA sequence: TGTGCCAGCACCGGACCTGGAGGTACCGGGGAGCTGTTTTTT. The chain is built from TRBV7-3 and TRBJ2-2; a weak D match, TRBD2 (5 bases). The CDR3 sequence is 14 residues long. The V gene lost 7 bases and the J gene lost 5 bases, with 14 bases spanning the gap. The germline gives CDR1 SGHTA, CDR2 FQGTGA.

The CDR3 reads CSVRGTPGDTEAFF. As DNA, the CDR3 is TGCAGCGTGCGGGGCACCCCTGGGGACACTGAAGCTTTCTTT. The V gene is TRBV29-1, the J gene TRBJ1-1; TRBD1 is a possible D gene (5 bases). Looked up from germline, CDR1 is SQVTM and CDR2 is ANQGSEA. The CDR3 loop spans 14 amino acids. The V gene lost 6 bases and the J gene lost 3 bases, with 17 bases spanning the gap.

This clone was picked up a small number of times. The genes are TRBV6-1 and TRBJ1-1; no clear D. CDR1 and CDR2 (germline): MNHNS, SASEGT. V was pared by 8 bases and J by 1 base, with 11 bases between. There are 13 residues in the CDR3. CDR3 coding DNA: TGTGCCAGCTCTCCCCCTTCGAACACTGAAGCTTTCTTT. Amino acids: CASSPPSNTEAFF.

This chain uses TRBV18 with TRBJ1-1; 9 nucleotides match TRBD1. The CDR3 is made up of 12 amino acids. The V segment lost 8 bases and the J segment 10 bases; nucleotides outside the gene matches: 8. The germline V gene encodes CDR1 KGHSH and CDR2 LQKENI. CDR3 region: CASGGQGGGAFF. In DNA, the CDR3 is TGTGCCAGCGGGGGACAGGGCGGAGGAGCTTTCTTT.

The CDR3 loop reads CASSVESGLQETQYF. DNA for the CDR3: TGTGCCAGCAGCGTAGAGAGCGGGTTACAAGAGACCCAGTACTTC. The rearrangement uses TRBV9 and TRBJ2-5, with D perhaps matching TRBD2 (6 bases). Germline lookup yields CDR1 SGDLS and CDR2 YYNGEE. The V and J ends lost 0 bases and 2 bases respectively, with 11 bases between them. The CDR3 has 15 residues.

The V gene is TRBV19, the J gene TRBJ2-5; 7 bases are shared with TRBD1. The CDR3 loop spans 13 amino acids. The ends lost 5 bases at V and 6 bases at J; junction bases unmatched: 6. The germline CDR1 and CDR2 sequences are LNHDA and SQIVND (reference sequence). Here the CDR3 reads CASSVNRGKTQYF. DNA of the CDR3: TGTGCCAGTAGTGTTAACAGGGGAAAGACCCAGTACTTC.

The rearrangement uses TRBV4-1 and TRBJ1-2; D is perhaps TRBD1 (6 bases). Trimming left V 0 bases short and J 4 bases short, with 9 bases between. Germline loops: CDR1 MGHRA, CDR2 YSYEKL. The CDR3 extends over 14 amino acids. CDR3 nucleotide sequence: TGCGCCAGCAGCCAAGAAGGACAGTCCTATGGCTACACCTTC. Translation gives CASSQEGQSYGYTF.

J is TRBJ1-1 and V is TRBV6-1, with 7 bases identical to TRBD1. Per germline, CDR1 MNHNS and CDR2 SASEGT. V dropped 6 bases and J dropped 6; count of bases not matched to a gene: 10. The CDR3 is 14 amino acids. In nucleotides, the CDR3 is TGTGCCAGCAGAGGGGGCTGGGTAGGTTCTGAAGCTTTCTTT. It yields the protein CASRGGWVGSEAFF.

In DNA, the CDR3 is TGTGCCAGCAGTCAAAGACAGGGTGGGTATCAGCCCCAGCATTTT. Amino acids: CASSQRQGGYQPQHF. V is TRBV28 and J is TRBJ1-5; TRBD1 agrees at 7 bases. The CDR3 covers 15 residues. The J segment lost 5 bases and the V segment lost 5 bases, leaving 9 bases of the junction unmatched. CDR1 MDHEN and CDR2 SYDVKM come from the germline V gene.

This chain joins TRBV28 and TRBJ2-7, with D possibly TRBD2 on 6 matching bases. V was clipped by 5 bases and J by 4 bases, with 12 bases between them. Germline assignment: CDR1 MDHEN and CDR2 SYDVKM. The CDR3 extends over 13 amino acids. The CDR3 loop is CASSPALAYEQYF. The CDR3 DNA is TGTGCCAGCAGTCCCGCTCTAGCGTACGAGCAGTACTTC.

V gene TRBV14 combines with J gene TRBJ1-1, with unresolved D. The CDR3 consists of 15 residues. V lost 4 bases, J lost 0 bases, and 12 bases lay in between. Germline CDR1 reads SGHDN; CDR2 reads FVKESK. The CDR3 protein is CASSPAEYMNTEAFF. DNA for the CDR3: TGTGCCAGCAGCCCCGCGGAGTACATGAACACTGAAGCTTTCTTT.

This sequence joins TRBV6-5 and TRBJ2-7; D is uncertain. Between the trimmed V and J ends, which lost 4 bases and 3 bases, there was a span of 16 bases. The CDR3 is 15 amino acids. The germline gives CDR1 MNHEY, CDR2 SVGAGI. DNA for the CDR3: TGTGCCAGCAGTTTATCCCCTGAGTCGGTCTACGAGCAGTACTTC. It encodes CASSLSPESVYEQYF.

The chain carries TRBV4-2 and TRBJ2-7; TRBD2 aligns across 12 bases. Germline V lookup: CDR1 LGHNA, CDR2 YNFKEQ. After removal of 4 bases from V and 1 base from J, the junction contained 8 bases not matched to a gene. This CDR3 spans 17 amino acids. The CDR3 here is CASSRDPTSGRSYEQYF. The CDR3 DNA sequence: TGTGCCAGCAGCCGGGACCCCACTAGCGGGAGGTCCTACGAGCAGTACTTC.

This chain uses TRBV11-2 with TRBJ1-2; D is unclear. Per germline, CDR1 SGHAT and CDR2 FQNNGV. This CDR3 comprises 15 residues. V dropped 4 bases and J dropped 4 bases, with 16 bases sitting between them. CDR3 sequence (DNA): TGTGCCAGCAGCTCCGCGGCGCGGCGAAGCTATGGCTACACCTTC. Translating it yields CASSSAARRSYGYTF.

The chain joins TRBV11-2 to TRBJ2-2, with 8 bases identical to TRBD2. V lost 4 bases to trimming and J lost 3 bases; unmatched junction nucleotides: 4. Germline CDR1 is SGHAT and CDR2 is FQNNGV. The CDR3 has 15 amino acids. CDR3 coding DNA: TGTGCCAGCAGCTCCTTCGGGGGGGACACCGGGGAGCTGTTTTTT. Encoded protein: CASSSFGGDTGELFF.

This chain links TRBV28 with TRBJ1-1, with D perhaps matching TRBD1 (6 bases). V was pared by 5 bases and J by 6 bases, with 16 bases between. Germline CDR1 reads MDHEN; CDR2 reads SYDVKM. The length of the CDR3 is 14 residues. In nucleotides, the CDR3 is TGTGCCAGCAGTCCCCCCCACAGGGTTCCTGAAGCTTTCTTT. The encoded protein is CASSPPHRVPEAFF.

V is TRBV11-3 and J is TRBJ2-1; D is possibly TRBD1 (5 bases). The CDR3 spans 13 residues. V was clipped by 4 bases and J by 5 bases, with 9 bases between them. CDR1 and CDR2 (germline): SGHNT, YENEEA. CDR3 sequence (DNA): TGTGCCAGCAGCTCGACAGATGACAATGAGCAGTTCTTC. Translated: CASSSTDDNEQFF.

The chain recombines TRBV2 with TRBJ2-7; the D gene is possibly TRBD1 (6 bases). The ends were cut back, 3 bases at V and 1 base at J, with 10 bases in the middle. The germline V gene encodes CDR1 SNHLY and CDR2 FYNNEI. This CDR3 comprises 14 residues. The CDR3 sequence is CASSERQGSYEQYF. CDR3 DNA: TGTGCCAGCAGTGAGCGGCAGGGGTCCTACGAGCAGTACTTC. Drawing the rest from reference TRBV2 and TRBJ2-7, the complete variable domain is EPEVTQTPSHQVTQMGQEVILRCVPISNHLYFYWYRQILGQKVEFLVSFYNNEISEKSEIFDDQFSVERPDGSNFTLKIRSTKLEDSAMYFCASSERQGSYEQYFGPGTRLTVT.

The rearrangement joins TRBV7-3 to TRBJ2-3, with D perhaps matching TRBD2 (5 bases). CDR3 size: 14 residues. V lost 5 bases to trimming and J lost 2 bases, with 11 bases between them. Germline V gene lookup returns CDR1 SGHTA and CDR2 FQGTGA. The CDR3 nucleotides are TGTGCCAGCAGCGCTGGACTGAACACAGATACGCAGTATTTT. Translated: CASSAGLNTDTQYF.

To note about this clone: The junction departs from germline at one end; a sequencing error may be responsible. The chain is built from TRBV2 and TRBJ2-7; either TRBD1 or TRBD2 may supply D (6 bases each). The CDR3 length is 13 residues. The germline gives CDR1 SNHLY, CDR2 FYNNEI. The CDR3 sequence is CASREGGPHEQYF. The DNA for the CDR3 is TGTGCCAGCAGGGAAGGGGGGCCCCACGAGCAGTACTTC.

The chain has TRBV28 and TRBJ1-5, with D possibly TRBD1 on 5 matching bases. Trimming removed 4 bases from V and 9 bases from J, with 10 bases in between. The CDR3 length is 12 residues. The V gene's germline CDR1 is MDHEN and CDR2 SYDVKM. The CDR3 nucleotides are TGTGCCAGCAGTTCCCGGGGGTGGCCCCAGCATTTT. It translates to CASSSRGWPQHF.

The gene calls are TRBV5-6 and TRBJ1-2; TRBD1 agrees at 7 bases. The V segment lost 4 bases and the J segment 6 bases; nucleotides outside the gene matches: 6. The CDR3 runs 13 residues. Per germline, CDR1 SGHDT and CDR2 YYEEEE. The CDR3 nucleotides are TGTGCCAGCAGCCATCGACAGGGCAATGGCTACACCTTC. This codes for CASSHRQGNGYTF.

The chain combines TRBV6-5 with TRBJ1-2; 8 nucleotides agree with TRBD1. J gave up 7 bases and V 2 bases, and 3 bases lay outside the gene matches. This CDR3 contains 13 residues. Germline CDR1 and CDR2: MNHEY and SVGAGI. As DNA, the CDR3 is TGTGCCAGCAGTTACGGACAGGGTCGTGGCTACACCTTC. Protein product: CASSYGQGRGYTF.